These T cell receptor beta chains were read from a single sample in a study of technical replicates of blood from several donors. TCRdb keeps only in-frame clones here, not all; method: immunoSEQ multiplex PCR. The top ten hold about 0.36% of the sample, which has more than 90,000 clones, about 95% seen once. Material: T cells isolated from PBMCs. These receptors came from a human donor in good health. CDR3s include the opening cysteine and the closing phenylalanine or tryptophan. D genes are given only for firm matches. Size values are once, few and many counts, or a class for expanded clones, and some rows have none.

j_call | v_call | clone_size | d_call | cdr3_nt | cdr3_aa
TRBJ2-1 | TRBV9 | . | . | TGTGCCAGCAGCGTAGTGGGCAGGGGAGATGAGCAGTTCTTC | CASSVVGRGDEQFF
TRBJ2-2 | TRBV10-3 | . | . | TGTGCCACGGGGACAAAGGGGATCGGTGTCTCCGGGGAGCTGTTTTTT | CATGTKGIGVSGELFF
TRBJ2-3 | TRBV6-5 | . | . | TGTGCCAGCAGTTACTCGCAGGGATGGAGCACAGATACGCAGTATTTT | CASSYSQGWSTDTQYF
TRBJ2-2 | TRBV2 | . | TRBD2 | TGTGCCAGCAGTGAACTAGCGGGAGACCCCTATGGCGGGGAGCTGTTTTTT | CASSELAGDPYGGELFF
TRBJ1-1 | TRBV10-2 | . | . | TGCGCCAGCAGTGAGTCAACTCAGGGCACTGAAGCTTTCTTT | CASSESTQGTEAFF
TRBJ2-1 | TRBV19 | . | . | TGTGCCAGTAGCTTCGGGACTTACAACAATGAGCAGTTCTTC | CASSFGTYNNEQFF
TRBJ1-2 | TRBV14 | . | TRBD1 | TGTGCCAGCAGCCAAGACCATGGGACAGGCTATGGCTACACCTTC | CASSQDHGTGYGYTF
TRBJ2-1 | TRBV4-1 | . | TRBD2 | TGCGCCAGCAGTGCGCTAGCGGATTCCTACAATGAGCAGTTCTTC | CASSALADSYNEQFF
TRBJ2-7 | TRBV6-5 | . | . | TGTGCCAGCAGTTATAACAGGGTCCTGGGGGAGCAGTACTTC | CASSYNRVLGEQYF
TRBJ1-1 | TRBV9 | . | TRBD1 | TGTGCCAGCAGCAAAACAGGGGCGGGGAACACTGAAGCTTTCTTT | CASSKTGAGNTEAFF
TRBJ1-1 | TRBV9 | . | . | TGTGCCAGCAGCGTAGGAGTTACAGACACTGAAGCTTTCTTT | CASSVGVTDTEAFF
TRBJ2-7 | TRBV25-1 | . | TRBD2 | TGTGCCAGCAGTGTGGGACTAGCTCACGAGCAGTACTTC | CASSVGLAHEQYF
TRBJ1-2 | TRBV19 | . | TRBD1 | TGTGCCAGTAGTACCGGGACAGTCTCCCTTAGCTATGGCTACACCTTC | CASSTGTVSLSYGYTF
TRBJ2-1 | TRBV28 | . | TRBD2 | TGTGCCAGCAGTTCCTTAGCGGGGATGCGGACCAATGAGCAGTTCTTC | CASSSLAGMRTNEQFF
TRBJ1-1 | TRBV5-6 | . | . | TGTGCCAGCAGCTTGGTCGTCCACACTGAAGCTTTCTTT | CASSLVVHTEAFF
TRBJ1-2 | TRBV27 | . | . | TGTGCCAGCAGTTTAAGTTCAGGGGCGATCTATGGCTACACCTTC | CASSLSSGAIYGYTF
TRBJ2-1 | TRBV4-3 | . | TRBD2 | TGCGCCAGCTCTACTAGCGGGAGGGCCTTCTACAATGAGCAGTTCTTC | CASSTSGRAFYNEQFF
TRBJ2-6 | TRBV5-1 | . | TRBD1 | TGCGCCAGCAGCTTGGGGACAGGGGTAATTGGGGCCAACGTCCTGACTTTC | CASSLGTGVIGANVLTF
TRBJ1-1 | TRBV5-8 | . | . | TGTGCCAGCAGCTTGAGGCAGGAGAACACTGAAGCTTTCTTT | CASSLRQENTEAFF
TRBJ2-7 | TRBV5-6 | . | . | TGTGCCAGCAGCTCCTCAGTGTCCTACGAGCAGTACTTC | CASSSSVSYEQYF
TRBJ2-7 | TRBV7-9 | few | TRBD2 | TGTGCCAGCAGCTCCTGGCGGGAGGGTCTCTACGAGCAGTACTTC | CASSSWREGLYEQYF
TRBJ2-7 | TRBV28 | . | . | TGTGCCAGCAGTTTGCCGGAGCCCACCAGCGACTGGTACGAGCAGTACTTC | CASSLPEPTSDWYEQYF
TRBJ1-1 | TRBV4-2 | . | TRBD1 | TGTGCCAGCAGCCCCGGGACAGGGTCTGGGATCGACGAACGTAAAGCTTTCTTT | CASSPGTGSGIDERKAFF
TRBJ1-2 | TRBV6-1 | . | . | TGTGCCAGCAGTGATAGACAGGTGAACTATGGCTACACCTTC | CASSDRQVNYGYTF
TRBJ1-4 | TRBV2 | . | TRBD1 | TGTGCCAGCAGTGAGGGGGTGACAGGGGAGGGAGAAAAACTGTTTTTT | CASSEGVTGEGEKLFF
TRBJ1-2 | TRBV5-6 | . | . | TGTGCCAGCAGCCGAATCTCTACAGGGAGAAACTCTGGCTACACCTTC | CASSRISTGRNSGYTF
TRBJ2-2 | TRBV4-2 | . | . | TGTGCCAGCAGCCACCGGGATTCCGGGGACACCGGGGAGCTGTTTTTT | CASSHRDSGDTGELFF
TRBJ1-4 | TRBV2 | . | . | TGTGCCAGCAGTGTATTCGCGGGCGCAGAAAAACTGTTTTTT | CASSVFAGAEKLFF
TRBJ2-1 | TRBV12-5 | . | TRBD2 | TGTGCTAGTGCCCTACTAACCACTACTAGCGGGCGCGGTGAGCAGTTCTTC | CASALLTTTSGRGEQFF
TRBJ1-2 | TRBV5-1 | . | TRBD1 | TGCGCCAGCAGCCGCACCGAGGGGGCGCTTGATGGCTACACCTTC | CASSRTEGALDGYTF
TRBJ2-1 | TRBV19 | . | TRBD2 | TGTGCCAGTAGTATAGTCGGCGGGAGTGCCTACAATGAGCAGTTCTTC | CASSIVGGSAYNEQFF
TRBJ2-7 | TRBV28 | . | . | TGTGCCAGCAGTCCCCTGCAATTGGGGCTAGCCTACGAGCAGTACTTC | CASSPLQLGLAYEQYF
TRBJ2-5 | TRBV7-9 | . | . | TGTGCCAGCAGCTTAGAAGGACTACAAGAGACCCAGTACTTC | CASSLEGLQETQYF
TRBJ2-1 | TRBV6-5 | . | . | TGTGCCAGCAGTTACATCGCAGGGAACAATGAGCAGTTCTTC | CASSYIAGNNEQFF
TRBJ1-4 | TRBV19 | . | TRBD1 | TGTGCCAGTTCCCCGGGACAGGGATTTCCAACTAATGAAAAACTGTTTTTT | CASSPGQGFPTNEKLFF
TRBJ1-2 | TRBV28 | once | TRBD1 | TGTGCCAGCAGGATCGGACAGGGGGTGGGCTACACCTTC | CASRIGQGVGYTF
TRBJ2-7 | TRBV6-6 | . | TRBD2 | TGTGCCAGCAGTCAATTGGGACTAGCGGGGTCCTACGAGCAGTACTTC | CASSQLGLAGSYEQYF
TRBJ2-2 | TRBV2 | . | TRBD2 | TGTGCCAGCGGGGAAAGGGTACTAGCGGGAGATAATGACGGGGAGCTGTTTTTT | CASGERVLAGDNDGELFF
TRBJ2-7 | TRBV4-3 | . | . | TGCGCCAGCAGCCAAGATCGGGGTTTTGCTTCCGAGCAGTACTTC | CASSQDRGFASEQYF
TRBJ2-3 | TRBV29-1 | . | TRBD2 | TGCAGCGGAGGCGGACCCCTAGCGGCGGGAGCTCCCTCTAGCACAGATACGCAGTATTTT | CSGGGPLAAGAPSSTDTQYF
TRBJ1-1 | TRBV27 | . | TRBD1 | TGTGCCAGCAGTTCTAGGGTATTGACAGGGATGAACACTGAAGCTTTCTTT | CASSSRVLTGMNTEAFF
TRBJ1-3 | TRBV5-4 | . | TRBD1 | TGTGCCAGCAGCTCGGACAGGGGATACACCATATATTTT | CASSSDRGYTIYF
TRBJ2-1 | TRBV5-1 | . | TRBD1 | TGCGCCAGCAGCTCCGGGACAGCAACCTCCTACAATGAGCAGTTCTTC | CASSSGTATSYNEQFF
TRBJ2-3 | TRBV19 | . | . | TGTGCCAGTAGTTACAGGGTATTGAGCACAGATACGCAGTATTTT | CASSYRVLSTDTQYF
TRBJ2-7 | TRBV7-6 | . | . | TGTGCCAGCAGCTTATCACAATACGAGCAGTACTTC | CASSLSQYEQYF
TRBJ2-7 | TRBV19 | . | TRBD1 | TGTGCCAGTAGTATAGTTTCGGGACAGGGGGCGTACGAGCAGTACTTC | CASSIVSGQGAYEQYF
TRBJ2-3 | TRBV30 | . | . | TGTGCCTGGAGTCCAATTTTAGGAGCGACAGATACGCAGTATTTT | CAWSPILGATDTQYF
TRBJ1-1 | TRBV6-1 | . | . | TGTGCCAGCAGTGAAGGGGTGGGAGGGACTGAAGCTTTCTTT | CASSEGVGGTEAFF
TRBJ2-1 | TRBV7-3 | . | TRBD2 | TGTGCCAGCAGCATCGGGACTAGCGGGAGGGCCCACAATGAGCAGTTCTTC | CASSIGTSGRAHNEQFF
TRBJ1-4 | TRBV6-1 | . | . | TGTGCCAGCAGCGCGGCGCGGGTAAGCGAAAAACTGTTTTTT | CASSAARVSEKLFF
TRBJ2-3 | TRBV7-3 | . | TRBD2 | TGTGCCAGCAGCCCGGCCTTGTTAGCGGGAGATATAGATACGCAGTATTTT | CASSPALLAGDIDTQYF
TRBJ2-5 | TRBV7-9 | . | . | TGTGCCAGCAGCGCCCGGACAGACATAGAGACCCAGTACTTC | CASSARTDIETQYF
TRBJ2-3 | TRBV4-3 | . | TRBD2 | TGCGCCAGCAGCCAAGATAGCGGGAGCGGCCATAGCACAGATACGCAGTATTTT | CASSQDSGSGHSTDTQYF
TRBJ2-5 | TRBV27 | . | . | TGTGCCAGCGCCCGTTCTAGATCCTCCGTGGAGACCCAGTACTTC | CASARSRSSVETQYF
TRBJ2-7 | TRBV28 | once | . | TGTGCCAGCAGTTTGGTCAGCTCCTACGAGCAGTACTTC | CASSLVSSYEQYF
TRBJ2-5 | TRBV28 | . | TRBD1 | TGTGCCAGCAGTGCCCCCAGGGGGACGAGGCTGCACCAAGAGACCCAGTACTTC | CASSAPRGTRLHQETQYF
TRBJ2-2 | TRBV5-6 | . | TRBD2 | TGTGCCAGCAGCTCGCGGGAGTCCGGGGAGCTGTTTTTT | CASSSRESGELFF
TRBJ1-5 | TRBV2 | . | . | TGTGCCAGCAGCCGGGGCGGGGGCAATCAGCCCCAGCATTTT | CASSRGGGNQPQHF
TRBJ1-2 | TRBV7-3 | . | . | TGTGCCAGCAGCTTAGGGGGCCAGTATGGCTACACCTTC | CASSLGGQYGYTF
TRBJ2-1 | TRBV7-8 | . | TRBD2 | TGTGCCAGCAGCTCCTGGACTAGCTCTATCTACAATGAGCAGTTCTTC | CASSSWTSSIYNEQFF